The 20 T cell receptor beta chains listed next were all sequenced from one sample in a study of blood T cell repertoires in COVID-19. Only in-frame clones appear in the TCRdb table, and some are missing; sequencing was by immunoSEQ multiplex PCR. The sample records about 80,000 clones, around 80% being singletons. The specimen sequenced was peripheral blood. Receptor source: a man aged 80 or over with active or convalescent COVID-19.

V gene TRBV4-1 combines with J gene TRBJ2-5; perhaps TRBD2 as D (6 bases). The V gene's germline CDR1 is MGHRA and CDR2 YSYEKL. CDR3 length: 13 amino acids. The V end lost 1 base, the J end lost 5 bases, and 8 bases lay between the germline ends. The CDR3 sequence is CASSQVRGETQYF. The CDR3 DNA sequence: TGCGCCAGCAGCCAAGTACGGGGGGAGACCCAGTACTTC.

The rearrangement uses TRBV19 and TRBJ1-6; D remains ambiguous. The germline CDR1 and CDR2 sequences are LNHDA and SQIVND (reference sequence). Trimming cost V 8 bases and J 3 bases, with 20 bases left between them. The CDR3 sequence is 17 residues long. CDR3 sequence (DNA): TGTGCCAGTTCGCTGGGCAACAGTGCCTTCTATAATTCACCCCTCCACTTT. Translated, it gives CASSLGNSAFYNSPLHF.

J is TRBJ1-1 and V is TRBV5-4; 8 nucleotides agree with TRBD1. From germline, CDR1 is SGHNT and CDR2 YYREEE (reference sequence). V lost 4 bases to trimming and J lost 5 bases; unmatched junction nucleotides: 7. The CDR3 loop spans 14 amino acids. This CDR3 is CASSTSRGRTEAFF. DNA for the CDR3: TGTGCCAGCAGCACTTCCAGGGGGCGGACTGAAGCTTTCTTT.

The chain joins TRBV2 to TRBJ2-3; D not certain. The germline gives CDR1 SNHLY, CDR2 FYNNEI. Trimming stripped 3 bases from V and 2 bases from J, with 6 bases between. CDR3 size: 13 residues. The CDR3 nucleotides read TGTGCCAGCAGTGATCCGGTCACAGATACGCAGTATTTT. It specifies CASSDPVTDTQYF.

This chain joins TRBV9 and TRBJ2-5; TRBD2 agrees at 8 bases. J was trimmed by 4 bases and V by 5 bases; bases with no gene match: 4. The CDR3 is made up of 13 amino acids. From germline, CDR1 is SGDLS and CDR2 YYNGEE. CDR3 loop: CASSLSGAETQYF. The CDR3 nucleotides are TGTGCCAGCAGTCTTAGCGGGGCAGAGACCCAGTACTTC.

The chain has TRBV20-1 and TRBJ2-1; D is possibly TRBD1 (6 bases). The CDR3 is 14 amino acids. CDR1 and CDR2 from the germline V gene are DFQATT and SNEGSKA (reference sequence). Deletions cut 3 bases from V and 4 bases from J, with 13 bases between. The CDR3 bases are TGCAGTGCTAGTAAAGGGACAAAATACAATGAGCAGTTCTTC. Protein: CSASKGTKYNEQFF.

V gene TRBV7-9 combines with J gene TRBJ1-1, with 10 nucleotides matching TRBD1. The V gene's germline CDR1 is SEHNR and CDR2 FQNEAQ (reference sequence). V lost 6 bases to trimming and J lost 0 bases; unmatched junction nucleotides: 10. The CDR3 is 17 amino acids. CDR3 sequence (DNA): TGTGCCAGCAGTCCAGGGACAGGGGATAACATGAACACTGAAGCTTTCTTT. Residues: CASSPGTGDNMNTEAFF.

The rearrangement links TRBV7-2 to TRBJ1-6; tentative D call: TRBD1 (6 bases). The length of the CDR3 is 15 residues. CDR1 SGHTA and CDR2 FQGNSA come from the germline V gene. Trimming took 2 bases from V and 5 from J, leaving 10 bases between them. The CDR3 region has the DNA TGTGCCAGCAGCTTACTCGGACAGAATAATTCACCCCTCCACTTT. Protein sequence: CASSLLGQNNSPLHF.

The CDR3, as DNA: TGCGCCAGCAGACCCGGACTAGCGGAATACAATGAGCAGTTCTTC. This encodes CASRPGLAEYNEQFF. The chain employs TRBV5-1 and TRBJ2-1; 10 bases fit TRBD2. Germline CDR1 reads SGHRS; CDR2 reads YFSETQ. The CDR3 loop spans 15 amino acids. V trimming: 5 bases; J trimming: 4 bases; junction bases outside the gene matches: 6.

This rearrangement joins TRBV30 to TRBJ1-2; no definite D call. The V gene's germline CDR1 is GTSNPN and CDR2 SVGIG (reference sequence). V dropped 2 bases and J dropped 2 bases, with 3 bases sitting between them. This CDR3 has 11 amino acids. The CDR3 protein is CAWSSNYGYTF. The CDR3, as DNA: TGTGCCTGGAGTTCAAACTATGGCTACACCTTC.

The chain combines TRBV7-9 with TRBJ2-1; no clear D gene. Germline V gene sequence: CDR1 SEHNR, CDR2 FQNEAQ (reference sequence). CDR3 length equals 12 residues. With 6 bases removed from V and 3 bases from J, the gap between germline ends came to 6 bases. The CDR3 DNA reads TGTGCCAGCAGTTCGCGCTACAATGAGCAGTTCTTC. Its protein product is CASSSRYNEQFF.

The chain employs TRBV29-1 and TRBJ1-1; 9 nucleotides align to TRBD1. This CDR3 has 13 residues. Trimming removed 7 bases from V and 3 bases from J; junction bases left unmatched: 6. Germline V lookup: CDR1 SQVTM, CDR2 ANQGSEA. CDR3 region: CSGTRTGDTEAFF. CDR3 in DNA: TGCAGCGGGACCCGGACAGGGGACACTGAAGCTTTCTTT. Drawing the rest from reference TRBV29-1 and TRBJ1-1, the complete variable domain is SAVISQKPSRDICQRGTSLTIQCQVDSQVTMMFWYRQQPGQSLTLIATANQGSEATYESGFVIDKFPISRPNLTFSTLTVSNMSPEDSSIYLCSGTRTGDTEAFFGQGTRLTVV.

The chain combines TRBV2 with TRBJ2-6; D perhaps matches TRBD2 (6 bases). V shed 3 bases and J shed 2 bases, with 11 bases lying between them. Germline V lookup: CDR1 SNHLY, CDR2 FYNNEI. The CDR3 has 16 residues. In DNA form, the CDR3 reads TGTGCCAGCAGTGACTTGGGGAGGACTGGGGCCAACGTCCTGACTTTC. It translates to CASSDLGRTGANVLTF.

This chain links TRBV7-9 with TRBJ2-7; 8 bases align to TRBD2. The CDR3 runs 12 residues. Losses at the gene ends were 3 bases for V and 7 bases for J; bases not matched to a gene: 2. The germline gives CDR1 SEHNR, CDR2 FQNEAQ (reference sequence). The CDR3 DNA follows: TGTGCCAGCAGCTTCGGGGGGGGAGAGCAGTACTTC. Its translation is CASSFGGGEQYF.

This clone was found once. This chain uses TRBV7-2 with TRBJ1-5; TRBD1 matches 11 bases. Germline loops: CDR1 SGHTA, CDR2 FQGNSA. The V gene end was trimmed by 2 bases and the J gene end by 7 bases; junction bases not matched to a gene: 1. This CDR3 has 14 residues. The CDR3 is CASSLRTGGQPQHF. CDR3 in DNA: TGTGCCAGCAGCTTAAGGACAGGGGGCCAGCCCCAGCATTTT.

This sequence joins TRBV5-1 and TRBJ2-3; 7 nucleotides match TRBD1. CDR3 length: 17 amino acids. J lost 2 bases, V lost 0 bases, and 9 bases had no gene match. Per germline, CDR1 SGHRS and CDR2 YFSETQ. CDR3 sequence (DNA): TGCGCCAGCAGCTTGGTATCCGGACAGGTTAACACAGATACGCAGTATTTT. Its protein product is CASSLVSGQVNTDTQYF. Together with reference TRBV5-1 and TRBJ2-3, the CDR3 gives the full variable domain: KAGVTQTPRYLIKTRGQQVTLSCSPISGHRSVSWYQQTPGQGLQFLFEYFSETQRNKGNFPGRFSGRQFSNSRSEMNVSTLELGDSALYLCASSLVSGQVNTDTQYFGPGTRLTVL.

The DNA for the CDR3 is TGTGCCAGCAGCTTATTTGCGGTGACAGCTTTCTTT. This translates into CASSLFAVTAFF. J is TRBJ1-1 and V is TRBV7-9; no clear D. Germline V gene sequence: CDR1 SEHNR, CDR2 FQNEAQ (reference sequence). V lost 2 bases to trimming and J lost 10 bases, with 11 bases between them. This CDR3 spans 12 amino acids.

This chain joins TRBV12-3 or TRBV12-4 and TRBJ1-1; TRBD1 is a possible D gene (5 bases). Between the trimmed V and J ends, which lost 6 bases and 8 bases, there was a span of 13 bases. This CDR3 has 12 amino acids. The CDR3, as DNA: TGTGCCAGCAGCCGGGGGACGGCAGAAGCTTTCTTT. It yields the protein CASSRGTAEAFF.

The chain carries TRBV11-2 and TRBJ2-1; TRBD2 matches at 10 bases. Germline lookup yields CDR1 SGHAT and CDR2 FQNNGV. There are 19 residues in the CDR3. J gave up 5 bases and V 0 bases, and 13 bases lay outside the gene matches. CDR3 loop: CASSLDQDSGRSRHNEQFF. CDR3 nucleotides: TGTGCCAGCAGCTTAGATCAAGATAGCGGGAGGTCCCGGCACAATGAGCAGTTCTTC. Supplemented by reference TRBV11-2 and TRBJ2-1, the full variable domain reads EAGVAQSPRYKIIEKRQSVAFWCNPISGHATLYWYQQILGQGPKLLIQFQNNGVVDDSQLPKDRFSAERLKGVDSTLKIQPAKLEDSAVYLCASSLDQDSGRSRHNEQFFGPGTRLTVL.

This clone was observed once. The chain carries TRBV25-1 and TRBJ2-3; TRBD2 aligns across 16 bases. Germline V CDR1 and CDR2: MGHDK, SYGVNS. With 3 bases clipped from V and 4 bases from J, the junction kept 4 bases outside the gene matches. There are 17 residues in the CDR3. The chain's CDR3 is CASSEGTSGRGADTQYF. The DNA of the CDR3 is TGTGCCAGCAGTGAGGGGACTAGCGGGAGGGGGGCAGATACGCAGTATTTT.